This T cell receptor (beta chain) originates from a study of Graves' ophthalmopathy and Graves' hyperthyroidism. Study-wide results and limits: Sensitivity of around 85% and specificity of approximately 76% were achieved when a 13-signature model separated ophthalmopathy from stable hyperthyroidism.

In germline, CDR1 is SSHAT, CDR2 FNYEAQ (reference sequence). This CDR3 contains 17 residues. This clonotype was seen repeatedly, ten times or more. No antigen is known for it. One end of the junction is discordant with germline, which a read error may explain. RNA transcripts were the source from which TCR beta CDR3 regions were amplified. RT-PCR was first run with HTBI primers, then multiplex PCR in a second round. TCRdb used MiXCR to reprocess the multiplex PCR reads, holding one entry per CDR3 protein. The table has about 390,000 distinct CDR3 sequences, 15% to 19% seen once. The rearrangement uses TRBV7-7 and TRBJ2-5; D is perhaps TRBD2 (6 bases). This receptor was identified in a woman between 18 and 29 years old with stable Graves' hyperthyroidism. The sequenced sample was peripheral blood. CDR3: CASSPAWPGAIQETQYF. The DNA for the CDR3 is TGTGCTAGCAGCCCAGCATGGCCGGGAGCAATTCAAGAGACCCAGTACTTC.